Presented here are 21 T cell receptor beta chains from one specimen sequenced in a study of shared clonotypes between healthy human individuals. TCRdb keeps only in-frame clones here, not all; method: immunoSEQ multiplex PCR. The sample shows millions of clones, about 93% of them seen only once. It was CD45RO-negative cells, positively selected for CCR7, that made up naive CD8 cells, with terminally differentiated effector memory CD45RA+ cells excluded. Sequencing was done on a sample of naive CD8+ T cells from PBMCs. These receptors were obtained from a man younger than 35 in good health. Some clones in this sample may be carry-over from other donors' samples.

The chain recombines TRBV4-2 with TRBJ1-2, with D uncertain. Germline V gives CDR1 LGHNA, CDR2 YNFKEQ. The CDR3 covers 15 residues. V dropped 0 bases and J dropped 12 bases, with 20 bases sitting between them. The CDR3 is CASSQEGGFRELDTF. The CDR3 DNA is TGTGCCAGCAGCCAAGAAGGCGGGTTCCGCGAGTTGGACACCTTC.

In nucleotides, the CDR3 is TGTGCCAGCAGTGGGGCAGCGCGAGGCTCCTACGAGCAGTACTTC. Translation: CASSGAARGSYEQYF. The V and J genes are TRBV27 and TRBJ2-7, with D possibly TRBD1 on 5 matching bases. V was cut by 5 bases and J by 0 bases, with 14 bases left in between. This CDR3 has 15 residues. Germline assignment: CDR1 MNHEY and CDR2 SMNVEV (reference sequence).

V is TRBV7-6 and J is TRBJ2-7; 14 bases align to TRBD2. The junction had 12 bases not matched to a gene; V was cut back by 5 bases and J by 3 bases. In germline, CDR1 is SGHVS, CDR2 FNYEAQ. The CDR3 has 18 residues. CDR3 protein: CASSPTPGLAGELYEQYF. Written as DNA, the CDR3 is TGTGCCAGCAGCCCCACCCCGGGACTAGCGGGAGAACTCTACGAGCAGTACTTC.

CDR3 loop: CAISDGQGTGELFF. As DNA, the CDR3 is TGTGCCATCAGTGATGGGCAGGGGACCGGGGAGCTGTTTTTT. The chain has TRBV10-3 and TRBJ2-2; maybe TRBD1 (6 bases). This CDR3 comprises 14 residues. CDR1 and CDR2 from the germline V gene are ENHRY and SYGVKD. V gave up 3 bases and J gave up 5 bases, with 10 bases separating them.

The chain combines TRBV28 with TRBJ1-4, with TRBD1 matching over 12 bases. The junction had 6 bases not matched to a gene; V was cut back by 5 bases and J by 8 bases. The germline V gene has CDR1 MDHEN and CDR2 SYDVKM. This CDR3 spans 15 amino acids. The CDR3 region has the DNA TGTGCCAGCAGTAACCGGGACAGGGGGCAAGAAAAACTGTTTTTT. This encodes CASSNRDRGQEKLFF.

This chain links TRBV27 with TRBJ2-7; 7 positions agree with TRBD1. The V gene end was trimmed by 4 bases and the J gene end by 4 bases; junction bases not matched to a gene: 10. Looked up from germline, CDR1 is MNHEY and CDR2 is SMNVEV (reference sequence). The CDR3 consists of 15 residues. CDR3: CASSYGTARVYEQYF. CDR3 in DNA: TGTGCCAGCAGTTACGGGACAGCAAGAGTTTACGAGCAGTACTTC.

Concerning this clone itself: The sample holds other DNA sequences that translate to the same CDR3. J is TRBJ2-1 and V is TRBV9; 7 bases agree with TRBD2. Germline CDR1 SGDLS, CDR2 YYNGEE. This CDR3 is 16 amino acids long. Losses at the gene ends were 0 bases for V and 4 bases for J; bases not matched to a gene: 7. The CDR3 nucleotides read TGTGCCAGCAGCGTAGGGCCGGGAGGACCATACAATGAGCAGTTCTTC. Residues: CASSVGPGGPYNEQFF.

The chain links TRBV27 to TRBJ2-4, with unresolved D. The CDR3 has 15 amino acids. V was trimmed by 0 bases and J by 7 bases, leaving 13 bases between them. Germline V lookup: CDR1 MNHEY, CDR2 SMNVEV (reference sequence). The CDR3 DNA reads TGTGCCAGCAGTTTATCGTTTCCGGGTTGGAACATTCAGTACTTC. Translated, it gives CASSLSFPGWNIQYF.

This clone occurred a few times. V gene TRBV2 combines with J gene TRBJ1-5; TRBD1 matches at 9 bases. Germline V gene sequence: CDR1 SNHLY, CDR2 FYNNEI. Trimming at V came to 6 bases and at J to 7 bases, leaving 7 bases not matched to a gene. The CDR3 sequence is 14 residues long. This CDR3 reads CASSSGQGTQPQHF. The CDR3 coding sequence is TGTGCCAGCAGCAGTGGACAGGGGACGCAGCCCCAGCATTTT.

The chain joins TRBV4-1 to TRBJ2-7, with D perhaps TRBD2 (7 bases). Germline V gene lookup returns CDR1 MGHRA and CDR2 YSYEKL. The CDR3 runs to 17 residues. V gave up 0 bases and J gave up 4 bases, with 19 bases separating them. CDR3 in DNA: TGCGCCAGCAGCCAAGACGCTCTCCGGGGGGCTGGATACGAGCAGTACTTC. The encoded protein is CASSQDALRGAGYEQYF.

The CDR3 DNA follows: TGTGCCAGCAGTTACTCTCAACAGGTGATGACCTACGAGCAGTACTTC. As protein: CASSYSQQVMTYEQYF. The chain employs TRBV6-5 and TRBJ2-7; TRBD1 is a possible D gene (5 bases). Trimming cost V 0 bases and J 2 bases, with 14 bases left between them. Germline CDR1 and CDR2: MNHEY and SVGAGI. The CDR3 runs to 16 residues.

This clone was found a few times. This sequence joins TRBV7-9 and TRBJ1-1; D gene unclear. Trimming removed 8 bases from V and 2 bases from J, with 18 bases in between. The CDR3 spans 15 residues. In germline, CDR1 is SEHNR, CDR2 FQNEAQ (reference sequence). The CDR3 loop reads CASSTLRQTNTEAFF. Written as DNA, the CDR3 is TGTGCCAGCTCCACTTTGAGACAAACAAACACTGAAGCTTTCTTT.

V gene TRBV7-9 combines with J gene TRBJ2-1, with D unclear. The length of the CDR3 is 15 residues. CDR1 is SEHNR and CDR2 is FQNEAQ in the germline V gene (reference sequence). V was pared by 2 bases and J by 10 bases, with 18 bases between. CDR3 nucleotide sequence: TGTGCCAGCAGCTTATCTGGACGGACGTTTGGGGAGCAGTTCTTC. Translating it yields CASSLSGRTFGEQFF.

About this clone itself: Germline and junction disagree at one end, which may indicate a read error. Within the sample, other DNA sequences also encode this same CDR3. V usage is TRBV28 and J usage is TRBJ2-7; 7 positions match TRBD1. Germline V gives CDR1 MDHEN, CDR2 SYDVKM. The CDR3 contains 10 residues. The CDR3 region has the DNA TGCGCCAGCAGTCAGGGGGAGTGGTACTTC. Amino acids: CASSQGEWYF.

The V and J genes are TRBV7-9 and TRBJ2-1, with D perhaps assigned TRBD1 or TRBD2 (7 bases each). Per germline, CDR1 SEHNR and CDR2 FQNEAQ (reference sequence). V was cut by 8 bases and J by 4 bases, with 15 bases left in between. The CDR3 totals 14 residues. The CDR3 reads CASLRGGQYNEQFF. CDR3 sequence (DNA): TGTGCCAGCCTAAGGGGGGGACAGTACAATGAGCAGTTCTTC.

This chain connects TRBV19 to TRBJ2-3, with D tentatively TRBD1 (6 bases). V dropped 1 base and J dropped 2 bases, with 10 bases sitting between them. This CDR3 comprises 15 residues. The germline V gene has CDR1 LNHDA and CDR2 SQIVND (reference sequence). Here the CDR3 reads CASSIVGTNTDTQYF. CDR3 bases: TGTGCCAGTAGTATAGTCGGGACAAACACAGATACGCAGTATTTT.

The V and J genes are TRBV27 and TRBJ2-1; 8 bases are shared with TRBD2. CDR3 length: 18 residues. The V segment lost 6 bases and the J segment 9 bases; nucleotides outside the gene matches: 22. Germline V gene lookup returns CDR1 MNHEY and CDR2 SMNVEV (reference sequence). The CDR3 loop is CASSPGRTGTRVPAEQFF. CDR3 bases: TGTGCCAGCAGCCCCGGACGGACCGGGACTAGAGTTCCGGCTGAGCAGTTCTTC.

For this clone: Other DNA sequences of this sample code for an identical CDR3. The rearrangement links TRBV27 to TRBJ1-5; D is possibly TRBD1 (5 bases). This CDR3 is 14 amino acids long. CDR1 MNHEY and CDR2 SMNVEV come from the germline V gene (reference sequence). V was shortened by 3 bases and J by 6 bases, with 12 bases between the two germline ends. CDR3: CASSLWGGTQPQHF. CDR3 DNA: TGTGCCAGCAGTTTGTGGGGGGGTACTCAGCCCCAGCATTTT.

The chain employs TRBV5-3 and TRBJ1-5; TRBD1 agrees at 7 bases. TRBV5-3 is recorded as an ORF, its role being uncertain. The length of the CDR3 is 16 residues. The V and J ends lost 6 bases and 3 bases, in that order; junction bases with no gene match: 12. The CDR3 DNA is TGTGCCAGAATCGTGGGAGGGGGCACGGACAATCAGCCCCAGCATTTT. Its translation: CARIVGGGTDNQPQHF.

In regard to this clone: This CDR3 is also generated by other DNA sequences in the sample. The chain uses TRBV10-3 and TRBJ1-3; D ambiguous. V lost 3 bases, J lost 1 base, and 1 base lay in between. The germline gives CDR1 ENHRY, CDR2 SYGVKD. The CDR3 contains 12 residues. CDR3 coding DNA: TGTGCCATCAGTGATTCTGGAAACACCATATATTTT. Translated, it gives CAISDSGNTIYF.

The CDR3 bases are TGCGCCAGCAGCTTGAGGCCAGGGGATAGGGAGACCCAGTACTTC. Protein product: CASSLRPGDRETQYF. The chain carries TRBV5-1 and TRBJ2-5, with D tentatively TRBD1 (6 bases). The CDR3 runs 15 residues. Germline V gene data show CDR1 as SGHRS and CDR2 as YFSETQ. V shed 1 base and J shed 5 bases, with 15 bases lying between them.